This T cell receptor (beta chain) derives from a study of graft-versus-host responses after intestinal transplantation. The study, taken as a whole, reports: With peak circulating GvH clone levels came an association with early post-transplant HvG declines.

The CDR3 has 14 amino acids. CDR1 and CDR2 from the germline V gene are LGHNA and YNFKEQ. Produced via immunoSEQ multiplex PCR; TCRdb's table is partial and in-frame only. The sample lists about 15,000 clones; 70% were seen once. About this clone itself: What it binds is not known. At one end, the junction sequence differs from germline, possibly due to a read error.

Graft specimens yielded both intraepithelial and lamina propria lymphocytes. This sequence joins TRBV4-2 and TRBJ1-4; D remains unclear. This receptor was obtained from a human patient who received an intestinal transplant, so some T cells may come from the graft donor. The sample consisted of ileum tissue, taken approximately 780 days after intestinal transplantation. The DNA for the CDR3 is TGTGCCAGCAGCCAAGTGGGAGGCAATGAAAATCTGTTTTTT. As protein: CASSQVGGNENLFF.